This T cell receptor (beta chain) was sequenced for a study of blood T cell repertoires in COVID-19. Study in general: COVID-19 samples collected from the United States, Italy and Spain covered acute and convalescent phases. T cells, B-cell-depleted T cells, or PBMCs provided the cDNA or gDNA that served as material.

Study processing details: Scientists estimated how many nucleated cells there were by amplifying reference gene primers. Assay: immunoSEQ multiplex PCR; the TCRdb copy retains only in-frame clones and omits some. From that table come the V and J calls and clone size; the DNA was used to work out D and trimming. The data contain approximately 270,000 clones, around nine tenths of them seen just once; the ten biggest clones take up over 1.1%. Germline CDR1 MDHEN, CDR2 SYDVKM. CDR3 length equals 15 residues. Losses at the gene ends were 3 bases for V and 6 bases for J; bases not matched to a gene: 10. Input material: peripheral blood. The TCR originated in an elderly man with acute or convalescent COVID-19. The chain uses TRBV28 and TRBJ2-7, with TRBD2 identical over 8 bases. In DNA form, the CDR3 reads TGTGCCAGCAGTTTTACGGGAGGGCCACATGGCGAGCAGTACTTC. Protein sequence: CASSFTGGPHGEQYF.